Listed below are T cell receptor beta chains from one sample, sequenced in a study of beta chain features in type 1 diabetes. Generated by immunoSEQ multiplex PCR, the TCRdb table keeps only in-frame clones and is missing some. The repertoire includes around 310,000 clones, around an eighth of them detected once, and roughly 0.016% sits in the top ten. Material: naive CD4+ T cells from blood. The receptors here all came from a woman aged 18-30 years with type 1 diabetes. Each CDR3 is given with its conserved first and last residue. Each record gives: V gene, CDR3 protein.

TRBV18 | CASSPDRGGNTIYF
TRBV6-6 | CASSRRTSGYQETQYF
TRBV28 | CASSLLGLGYTF
TRBV30 | CAWRPELGGRAGYQETQYF
TRBV28 | CASRQTGAGSYEQYF
TRBV9 | CASSVGLAGGPDTQYF
TRBV6-1 | CASNRGLQQFF
TRBV19 | CASSRLSPGRDTQYF
TRBV27 | CASSSDRAGELFF
TRBV13 | CASSFHPGQGYLSYEQYF
TRBV7-9 | CASSPGLAGGTDTQYF
TRBV30 | CAWDRSYEQYF
TRBV2 | CASSGHGNQPQHF
TRBV29-1 | CSVGGVGTDTQYF
TRBV2 | CASRNPLAANEQFF
TRBV11-2 | CASSHSAGSNTYNEQFF
TRBV7-9 | CASSLSSDTQYF
TRBV25-1 | CASSEYLRDGYTF
TRBV7-9 | CASSLAGLASSNEQFF
TRBV7-9 | CASSSTTGEAFF
TRBV7-9 | CASSFSKGTSYNEQFF
TRBV7-2 | CASSLRTGGNYGYTF
TRBV5-1 | CASRGTLNYGYTF
TRBV5-6 | CASSLVGQGGNEQFF
TRBV2 | CASSLAGGETQYF
TRBV4-3 | CASSQERGSGSLNTQYF
TRBV27 | CASSLTGSGTEAFF
TRBV20-1 | CSASRSEKLFF
TRBV2 | CASTLAGPTDTQYF
TRBV6-5 | CASRHTGGGYEQFF
TRBV11-3 | CASSPRTGGKETQYF
TRBV2 | CSRGLYNEQFF
TRBV4-2 | CASSQEAGADTQYF
TRBV7-9 | CASSLKGSSYEQYF
TRBV14 | CASSRTGTSYNEQFF
TRBV28 | CASKALAGDSNEQFF
TRBV19 | CASSRGQGYYNEQFF
TRBV7-2 | CASSLAHSGSAPNEQFF
TRBV28 | CASSSLAGGLKETQYF
TRBV18 | CASSPPTGGMDGYTF
TRBV30 | CAWSVQMNTEAFF
TRBV4-3 | CASSQDLGAGGTTEAFF